This T cell receptor beta chain derives from a study of T cell repertoires in cytomegalovirus infection. Study summary: As its CMV epitopes, the study selected recently identified HLA-C-restricted and well-studied HLA-B-restricted targets. Public TCR beta signatures were indicative of both CMV infection and a matching HLA type. Study-level results: Summed frequency of shared TCR beta families picked out CMV carriers who also had the relevant HLA. Dominant in the ex vivo response were TCR beta clonotypes restricted by HLA-C and specific for CMV.

Each CDR3 protein gets one entry after TCRdb re-called the reads with MiXCR. The sample yields roughly 280,000 distinct CDR3 sequences, approximately 22% seen once. This CDR3 comprises 17 residues. From germline, CDR1 is LGHNA and CDR2 YSLEER. With V trimmed by 1 base and J by 6 bases, 8 bases remained unmatched. This clonotype was seen only a few times. Its antigen is as yet unknown. This sample comprised cultured PBMCs, obtained from culture after CMV antigen stimulation. This clonotype was obtained from a human donor in good health (CMV status not recorded). Some clones in this sample may be carry-over from other donors' samples. The rearrangement links TRBV4-3 to TRBJ2-4; 11 nucleotides agree with TRBD1. The CDR3 sequence is CASSQGDRGFGGNIQYF. The CDR3 nucleotides read TGCGCCAGCAGCCAAGGGGACAGGGGGTTTGGAGGAAACATTCAGTACTTC.